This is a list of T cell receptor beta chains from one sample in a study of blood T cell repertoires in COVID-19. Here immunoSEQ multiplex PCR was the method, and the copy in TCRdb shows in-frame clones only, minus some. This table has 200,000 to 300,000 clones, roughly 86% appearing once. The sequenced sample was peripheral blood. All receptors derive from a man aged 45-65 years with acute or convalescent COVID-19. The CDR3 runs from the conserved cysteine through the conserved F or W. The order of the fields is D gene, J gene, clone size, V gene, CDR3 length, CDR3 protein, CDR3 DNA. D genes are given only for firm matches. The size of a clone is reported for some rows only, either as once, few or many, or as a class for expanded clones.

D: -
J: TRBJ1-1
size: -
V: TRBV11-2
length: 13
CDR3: CASSLVLITEAFF
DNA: TGTGCCAGCAGCTTAGTTCTTATCACTGAAGCTTTCTTT

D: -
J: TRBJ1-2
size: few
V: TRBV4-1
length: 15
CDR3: CASSQVWQINYGYTF
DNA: TGCGCCAGCAGCCAAGTATGGCAGATAAACTATGGCTACACCTTC

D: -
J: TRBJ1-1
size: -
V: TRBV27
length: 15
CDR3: CASSFASGGRTEAFF
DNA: TGTGCCAGCAGTTTCGCTTCCGGGGGGCGGACTGAAGCTTTCTTT

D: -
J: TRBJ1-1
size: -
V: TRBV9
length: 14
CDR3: CASSLGGLGTEAFF
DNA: TGTGCCAGCAGCCTAGGGGGGCTGGGGACTGAAGCTTTCTTT

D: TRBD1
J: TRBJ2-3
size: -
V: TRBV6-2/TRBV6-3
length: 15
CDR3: CASSQGQGSADTQYF
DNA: TGTGCCAGCAGCCAGGGACAGGGGAGCGCAGATACGCAGTATTTT

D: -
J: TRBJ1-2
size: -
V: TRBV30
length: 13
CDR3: CAWSPSVNYGYTF
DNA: TGTGCCTGGAGTCCGTCCGTAAACTATGGCTACACCTTC

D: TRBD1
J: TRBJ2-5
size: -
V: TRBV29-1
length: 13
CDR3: CSVGQGARETQYF
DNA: TGCAGCGTCGGACAGGGGGCGCGAGAGACCCAGTACTTC

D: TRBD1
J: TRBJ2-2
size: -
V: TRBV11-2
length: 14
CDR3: CASSQTGSVGELFF
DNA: TGTGCCAGCAGCCAGACAGGGAGTGTCGGGGAGCTGTTTTTT

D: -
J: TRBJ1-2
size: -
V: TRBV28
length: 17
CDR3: CASSPPAGRGQRYGYTF
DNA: TGTGCCAGCAGTCCGCCGGCGGGGCGGGGGCAGAGGTATGGCTACACCTTC

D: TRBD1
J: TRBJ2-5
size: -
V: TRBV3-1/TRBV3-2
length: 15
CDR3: CASSQEGGIYETQYF
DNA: TGTGCCAGCAGCCAAGAAGGGGGCATATACGAGACCCAGTACTTC

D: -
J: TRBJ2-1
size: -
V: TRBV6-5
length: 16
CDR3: CASSYSRGVLSSEQFF
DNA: TGTGCCAGCAGTTACTCGCGAGGTGTCTTAAGCAGTGAGCAGTTCTTC

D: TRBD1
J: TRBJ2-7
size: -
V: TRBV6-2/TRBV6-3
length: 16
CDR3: CASSYAPRDRVNEQYF
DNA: TGTGCCAGCAGTTACGCCCCCCGGGACAGGGTCAACGAGCAGTACTTC

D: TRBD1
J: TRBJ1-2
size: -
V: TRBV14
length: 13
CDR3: CASSMRQGHGYTF
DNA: TGTGCCAGCAGTATGAGACAGGGACATGGCTACACCTTC

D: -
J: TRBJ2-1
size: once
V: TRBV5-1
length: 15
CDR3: CASSLLASFGSLQFF
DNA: TGCGCCAGCAGCTTGCTAGCGAGCTTCGGGTCTCTGCAGTTCTTC

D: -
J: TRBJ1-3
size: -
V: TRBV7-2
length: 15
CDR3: CASSFGGAWGNTIYF
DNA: TGTGCCAGCAGCTTTGGGGGCGCGTGGGGAAACACCATATATTTT

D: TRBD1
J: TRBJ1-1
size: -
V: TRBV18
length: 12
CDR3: CASSPPGQEAFF
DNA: TGTGCCAGCTCACCACCGGGACAGGAAGCTTTCTTT

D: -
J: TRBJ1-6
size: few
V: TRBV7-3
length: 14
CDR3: CASSFSQGNSPLHF
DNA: TGTGCCAGCAGCTTTTCGCAGGGAAATTCACCCCTCCACTTT

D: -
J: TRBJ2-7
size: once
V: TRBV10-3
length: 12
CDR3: CAISESYNEQYF
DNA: TGTGCCATCAGTGAGTCGTACAACGAGCAGTACTTC

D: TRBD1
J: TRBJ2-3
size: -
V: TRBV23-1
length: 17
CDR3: CASSQSNRGPFPDTQYF
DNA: TGCGCCAGCAGTCAATCGAACAGGGGTCCTTTTCCGGATACGCAGTATTTT

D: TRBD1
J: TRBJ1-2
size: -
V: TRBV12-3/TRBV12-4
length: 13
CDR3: CASSGGTADGYTF
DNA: TGTGCCAGCAGTGGCGGGACAGCAGATGGCTACACCTTC

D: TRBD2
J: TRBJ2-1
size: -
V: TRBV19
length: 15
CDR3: CASSATGTKTDEQFF
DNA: TGTGCCAGTAGTGCAACCGGGACTAAGACGGATGAGCAGTTCTTC

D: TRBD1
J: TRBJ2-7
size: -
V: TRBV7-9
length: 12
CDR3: CASSRTGVEQYF
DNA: TGTGCCAGCAGCCGGACAGGGGTCGAGCAGTACTTC

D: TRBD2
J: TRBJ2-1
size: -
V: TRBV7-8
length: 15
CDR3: CASSLISGGVGEQFF
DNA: TGTGCCAGCAGCTTAATCAGCGGGGGGGTCGGTGAGCAGTTCTTC

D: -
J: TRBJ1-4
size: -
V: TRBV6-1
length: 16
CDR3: CASSAYSLTRGEKLFF
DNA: TGTGCCAGCAGTGCTTACTCTTTGACCCGGGGTGAAAAACTGTTTTTT

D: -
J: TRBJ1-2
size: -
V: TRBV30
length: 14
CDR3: CAWSLWGEGYGYTF
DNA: TGTGCCTGGAGCTTATGGGGGGAAGGCTATGGCTACACCTTC

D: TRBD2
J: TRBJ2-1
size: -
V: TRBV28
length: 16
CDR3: CASSSSELAGGNEQFF
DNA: TGTGCCAGCAGCTCTAGCGAACTAGCGGGAGGGAATGAGCAGTTCTTC

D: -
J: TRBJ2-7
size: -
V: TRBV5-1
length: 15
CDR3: CASSLGGISSYEQYF
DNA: TGCGCCAGCAGCTTGGGAGGGATTAGCTCCTACGAGCAGTACTTC

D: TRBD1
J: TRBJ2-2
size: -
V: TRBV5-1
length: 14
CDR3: CASSAGTGSGELFF
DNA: TGCGCCAGCAGCGCCGGGACAGGGTCCGGGGAGCTGTTTTTT

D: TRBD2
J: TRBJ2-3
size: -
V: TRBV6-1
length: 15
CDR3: CASSDLSGITDTQYF
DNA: TGTGCCAGCAGTGACCTTAGCGGGATCACAGATACGCAGTATTTT

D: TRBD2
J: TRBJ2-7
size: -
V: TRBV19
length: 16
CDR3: CASSLRTSGSSYEQYF
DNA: TGTGCCAGTAGTCTGCGGACTAGCGGGAGCTCCTACGAGCAGTACTTC

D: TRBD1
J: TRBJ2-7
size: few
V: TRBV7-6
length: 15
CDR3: CASSSSDRGSYEQYF
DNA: TGTGCCAGCAGCTCCTCGGACAGGGGTAGTTACGAGCAGTACTTC

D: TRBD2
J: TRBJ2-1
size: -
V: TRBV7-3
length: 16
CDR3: CASSSTSGGSYNEQFF
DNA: TGTGCCAGCAGCTCTACTAGCGGGGGCTCCTACAATGAGCAGTTCTTC

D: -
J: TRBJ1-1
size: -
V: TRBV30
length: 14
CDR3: CAWSVPRANTEAFF
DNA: TGTGCCTGGAGTGTACCCAGGGCGAACACTGAAGCTTTCTTT

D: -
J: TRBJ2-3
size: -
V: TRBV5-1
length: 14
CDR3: CASSLEHSTDTQYF
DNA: TGCGCCAGCAGCTTGGAACATAGCACAGATACGCAGTATTTT

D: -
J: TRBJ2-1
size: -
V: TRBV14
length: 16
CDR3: CASSLKGTNSYNEQFF
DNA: TGTGCCAGCAGCTTGAAGGGGACAAACTCCTACAATGAGCAGTTCTTC

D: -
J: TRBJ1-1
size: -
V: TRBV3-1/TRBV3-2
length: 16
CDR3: CASSQLSVSGTTEAFF
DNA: TGTGCCAGCAGCCAACTATCGGTCAGTGGGACAACTGAAGCTTTCTTT

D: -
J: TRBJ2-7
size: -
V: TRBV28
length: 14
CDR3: CASSPPGEAYEQYF
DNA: TGTGCCAGCTCACCCCCGGGGGAAGCCTACGAGCAGTACTTC

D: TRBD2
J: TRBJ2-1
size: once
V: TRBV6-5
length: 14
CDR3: CASPTSGSHNEQFF
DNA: TGTGCCAGCCCCACTAGCGGGAGCCACAATGAGCAGTTCTTC

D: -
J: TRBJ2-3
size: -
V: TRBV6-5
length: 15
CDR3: CASSSGLGQVDTQYF
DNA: TGTGCCAGCAGTTCAGGGTTGGGACAAGTAGATACGCAGTATTTT

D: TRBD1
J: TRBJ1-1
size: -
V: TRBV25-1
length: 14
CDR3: CASSGRGLNGEAFF
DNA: TGTGCCAGCAGTGGCAGGGGGCTAAACGGCGAAGCTTTCTTT

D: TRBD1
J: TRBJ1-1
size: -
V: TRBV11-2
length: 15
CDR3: CASSADRGLNTEAFF
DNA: TGTGCCAGCAGCGCAGACAGGGGACTAAACACTGAAGCTTTCTTT

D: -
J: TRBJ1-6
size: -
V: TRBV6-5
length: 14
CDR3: CASSWEPRNSPLHF
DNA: TGTGCCAGCAGTTGGGAGCCTCGCAATTCACCCCTCCACTTT

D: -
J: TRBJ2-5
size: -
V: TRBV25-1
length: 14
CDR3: CASRHPGHQETQYF
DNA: TGTGCCAGCAGGCACCCGGGACATCAAGAGACCCAGTACTTC

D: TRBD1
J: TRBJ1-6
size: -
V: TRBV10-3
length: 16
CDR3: CAIKGTGGRDNSPLHF
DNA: TGTGCCATCAAGGGGACAGGGGGCAGGGATAATTCACCCCTCCACTTT

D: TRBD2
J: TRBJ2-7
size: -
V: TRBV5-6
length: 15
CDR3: CASSSGGRGRYEQYF
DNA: TGTGCCAGCAGCTCAGGCGGGAGGGGAAGATACGAGCAGTACTTC

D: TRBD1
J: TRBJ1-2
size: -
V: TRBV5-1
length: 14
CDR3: CASSWDRGHGGYTF
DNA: TGCGCCAGCAGCTGGGACAGGGGGCATGGTGGCTACACCTTC

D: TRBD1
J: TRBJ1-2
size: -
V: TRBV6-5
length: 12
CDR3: CASRPGGSGYTF
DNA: TGTGCCAGCAGGCCAGGGGGCTCTGGCTACACCTTC

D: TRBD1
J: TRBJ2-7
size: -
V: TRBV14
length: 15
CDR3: CASSQPGQGNHEQYF
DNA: TGTGCCAGCAGCCAGCCGGGACAGGGGAACCACGAGCAGTACTTC